The rows below give T cell receptor beta chains drawn from one sample of a study of human T cells and chemical hapten exposure. Each CDR3 protein is one row after TCRdb ran MiXCR on the 5' RACE reads. The sample records under 150,000 distinct CDR3 sequences, approximately 20% being singletons. The receptors here all came from a human donor in good health. CDR3s include the opening cysteine and the closing phenylalanine or tryptophan. A D gene is named only where the DNA matches it firmly. Clone size is not always given. Where it is, it says once, few, many or a class for expanded clones.

D gene	V gene	J gene	clone size	CDR3 protein	CDR3 DNA
.	TRBV7-9	TRBJ2-2	.	CASSVGVTGVLNTGELFF	TGTGCCAGCAGCGTAGGGGTCACGGGGGTCCTGAACACCGGGGAGCTGTTTTTT
TRBD2	TRBV27	TRBJ2-7	.	CASSPGTAGTSPLEQYF	TGTGCCAGCAGTCCCGGGACGGCCGGGACTAGTCCCCTGGAGCAGTACTTC
.	TRBV30	TRBJ1-6	.	CAWTGIYNSPLHF	TGTGCCTGGACCGGGATTTATAATTCACCCCTCCACTTT
TRBD2	TRBV6-5	TRBJ2-1	few	CASSPSGSSYNEQFF	TGTGCCAGCAGCCCAAGCGGGAGCTCCTACAATGAGCAGTTCTTC
.	TRBV27	TRBJ1-5	few	CASGPNQPQHF	TGTGCCAGTGGACCCAATCAGCCCCAGCATTTT
.	TRBV7-9	TRBJ1-2	.	CAISLPGPLVRGYTF	TGTGCCATTTCACTCCCGGGTCCCCTTGTTCGTGGCTACACCTTC
.	TRBV7-9	TRBJ1-5	few	CASSVSDGLVGSNQPQHF	TGTGCCAGCAGCGTGTCGGACGGATTAGTGGGCAGCAATCAGCCCCAGCATTTT
TRBD2	TRBV20-1	TRBJ2-5	few	CSATITSGRQETQYF	TGCAGTGCTACAATTACTAGCGGGAGGCAAGAGACCCAGTACTTC
.	TRBV28	TRBJ2-4	.	CASLKGGLAKNIQYF	TGTGCCAGCCTCAAGGGGGGGCTAGCCAAAAACATTCAGTACTTC
TRBD2	TRBV9	TRBJ2-5	few	CASSAGLAGGTQETQYF	TGTGCCAGCAGCGCGGGACTAGCGGGAGGTACTCAAGAGACCCAGTACTTC
TRBD2	TRBV29-1	TRBJ2-1	.	CSADLSGSYNEQFF	TGCAGCGCCGACCTTAGCGGGAGCTACAATGAGCAGTTCTTC
.	TRBV5-1	TRBJ1-1	many	CASSPDSVGPQF	TGCGCCAGCAGCCCCGACAGCGTCGGTCCCCAATTT
TRBD1	TRBV4-1	TRBJ1-1	.	CASSQGDSSFF	TGCGCCAGCAGCCAGGGGGACAGTTCTTTCTTT
.	TRBV12-3/TRBV12-4	TRBJ1-3	.	CASSFSRVGNTIYF	TGTGCCAGCAGTTTTAGCAGGGTTGGAAACACCATATATTTT
.	TRBV12-3/TRBV12-4	TRBJ2-5	.	CASSKGGAQETQYF	TGTGCCAGCTCAAAGGGGGGTGCTCAAGAGACCCAGTACTTC